The source of this TCR beta chain is a study of cytomegalovirus exposure and HLA in healthy donors. Background on the study: Genotyping showed 81% of fewer than 500 donors falling in the Caucasian-associated ancestry cluster.

Primers: 60 Vbeta forward and 13 Jbeta reverse. The repertoire was sequenced with immunoSEQ multiplex PCR; TCRdb's copy has only in-frame clones and lacks some. The data show around 140,000 clones, less than 90% seen once. Germline V gene data show CDR1 as LNHDA and CDR2 as SQIVND (reference sequence). V was pared by 7 bases and J by 3 bases, with 12 bases between. The length of the CDR3 is 14 residues. Worth noting for this clone: Antigen unknown.

General study results and limits: An analysis that came later showed most CMV-associated TCR beta chains appearing HLA-restricted. There were 150 to 200 TCR beta chains listed as cytomegalovirus-associated. Sequencing likely generated an artifact that appeared as a cluster of highly shared sequence variants.

V is TRBV19 and J is TRBJ2-2; no definite D call. The clonotype was recovered from a man between 35 and 55 years old in good health and CMV-seronegative. Sequencing used PBMCs. CDR3 loop: CASISVPYTGELFF. The CDR3 DNA is TGTGCCAGTATCTCGGTTCCTTACACCGGGGAGCTGTTTTTT.